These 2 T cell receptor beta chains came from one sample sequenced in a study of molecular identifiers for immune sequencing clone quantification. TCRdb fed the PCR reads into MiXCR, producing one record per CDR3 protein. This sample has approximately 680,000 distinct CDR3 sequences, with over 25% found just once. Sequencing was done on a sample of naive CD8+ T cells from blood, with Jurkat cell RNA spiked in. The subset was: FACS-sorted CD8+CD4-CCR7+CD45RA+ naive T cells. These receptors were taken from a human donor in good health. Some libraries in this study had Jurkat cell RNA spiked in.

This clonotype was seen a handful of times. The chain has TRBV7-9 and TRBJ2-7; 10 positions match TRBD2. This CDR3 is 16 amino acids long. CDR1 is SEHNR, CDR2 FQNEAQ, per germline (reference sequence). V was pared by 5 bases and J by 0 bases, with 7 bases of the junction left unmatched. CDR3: CASSPPSGGFSYEQYF. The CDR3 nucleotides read TGTGCCAGCAGCCCCCCTAGCGGGGGATTCTCCTACGAGCAGTACTTC.

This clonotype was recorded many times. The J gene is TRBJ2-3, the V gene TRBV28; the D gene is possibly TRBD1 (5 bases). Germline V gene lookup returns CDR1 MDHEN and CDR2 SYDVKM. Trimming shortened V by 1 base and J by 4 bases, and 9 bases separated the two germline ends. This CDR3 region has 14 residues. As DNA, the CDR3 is TGTGCCAGCAGTTTATCCTCAGGGTCAGATACGCAGTATTTT. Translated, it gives CASSLSSGSDTQYF.